The present entry profiles one T cell receptor beta chain with its context. This record comes from a study of CD8 T cells in Susac syndrome. An input of roughly 0.5 to 1 ug of RNA was subjected to reverse transcription using random hexamers. The CDR3 of TCR beta was amplified by immunoSEQ multiplex PCR across 54 Vbeta and 13 Jbeta. TCRdb re-derived calls from the immunoSEQ multiplex PCR reads in MiXCR, one entry per CDR3 protein. The sample lists 250,000 to 350,000 distinct CDR3 sequences, approximately 90% occurring once. Negative isolation was used for CD8+ and CD4+ T cells, and FACS enrichment was applied to TEMRA cells. This clonotype was obtained from a human donor with multiple sclerosis. The sequenced sample consisted of CD4+ T cells from PBMCs.

The CDR3 loop reads CASSPSGAPNNEQFF. CDR3 sequence (DNA): TGTGCCAGCAGTCCAAGCGGAGCCCCAAACAATGAGCAGTTCTTC. The chain employs TRBV6-6 and TRBJ2-1; D is perhaps TRBD2 (5 bases). Trimming cost V 5 bases and J 5 bases, with 16 bases left between them. This CDR3 has 15 amino acids. Germline CDR1 and CDR2: MNHNY and SVGAGI (reference sequence).